This TCR beta chain was found in a study of cytomegalovirus exposure and HLA in healthy donors. In the study overall: From HLA-typed donors, an early data release held approximately 85 million unique TCRs. Regarding the study as a whole: Presence/absence analyses assumed roughly uniform sequencing depth across donors, which may not hold.

Germline V gene lookup returns CDR1 SNHLY and CDR2 FYNNEI. The CDR3 runs 13 residues. V lost 3 bases and J lost 8, with 14 bases in between. Primers: 60 Vbeta forward and 13 Jbeta reverse. TCRdb's copy holds only in-frame clones and misses some; the assay was immunoSEQ multiplex PCR. The sample yields 85,000 to 90,000 clones, about 75% seen once. Comment on this clone: Its antigen is not identified.

This TCR came from a young man in good health and CMV-seropositive. The sequenced sample consisted of PBMCs. The chain couples TRBV2 to TRBJ2-7; TRBD2 might be the D (6 bases). The CDR3 protein is CASSEGGMGKQYF. In nucleotides, the CDR3 is TGTGCCAGCAGTGAGGGCGGGATGGGCAAGCAGTACTTC.